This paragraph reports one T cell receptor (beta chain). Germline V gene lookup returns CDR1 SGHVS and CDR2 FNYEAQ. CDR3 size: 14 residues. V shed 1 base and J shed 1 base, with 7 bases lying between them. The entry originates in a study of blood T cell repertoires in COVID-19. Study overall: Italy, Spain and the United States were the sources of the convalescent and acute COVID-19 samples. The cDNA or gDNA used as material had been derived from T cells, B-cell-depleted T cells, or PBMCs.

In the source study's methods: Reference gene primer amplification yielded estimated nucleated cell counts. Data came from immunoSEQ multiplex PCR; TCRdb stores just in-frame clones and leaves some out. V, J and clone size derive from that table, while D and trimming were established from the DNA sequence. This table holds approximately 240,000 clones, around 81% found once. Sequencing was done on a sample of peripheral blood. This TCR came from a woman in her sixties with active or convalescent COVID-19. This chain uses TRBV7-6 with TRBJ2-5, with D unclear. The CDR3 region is CASSLVTVQETQYF. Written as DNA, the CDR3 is TGTGCCAGCAGCTTAGTTACGGTCCAAGAGACCCAGTACTTC.